One and the same sample provided the 8 T cell receptor beta chains below, sequenced in a study of shared clonotypes between healthy human individuals (dated by TCRdb to between 2020 and 2021). CD8 naive samples were CD45RO-negative cells positively selected for CCR7, giving a CD45RA+CCR7+ population that excluded TemRA cells. The library was made by the immunoSEQ multiplex PCR assay. TCRdb re-hosts the immuneACCESS table, in-frame sequences only. Its copies lack some clones; in the studies checked, an unresolved V gene accounts for under half of them, and the cause for the rest is not known. This sample gives some 2.1 million clones in total; about 94% of them show up just once. About 1.7% of the sample belongs to the ten largest clones. The sequencing input was naive CD8+ T cells from PBMCs. Read against the paper, the sample's cell subset or site label means: CD45RA+CCR7+. Every receptor here comes from a man aged 18 to 29 in good health. Some clones in this sample may be carry-over from other donors' samples.

In the case of this clone: Additional DNA sequences in this sample encode the identical CDR3. The genes are TRBV7-9 and TRBJ2-2; D remains unclear. CDR3 size: 13 residues. With 1 base removed from V and 7 bases from J, the gap between germline ends came to 7 bases. Germline V lookup: CDR1 SEHNR, CDR2 FQNEAQ (reference sequence). Here the CDR3 DNA reads TGTGCCAGCAGCTTAGTCACTGGCGGGGAGCTGTTTTTT. It codes for CASSLVTGGELFF. Full variable domain (remainder filled in from reference TRBV7-9 and TRBJ2-2): DTGVSQNPRHKITKRGQNVTFRCDPISEHNRLYWYRQTLGQGPEFLTYFQNEAQLEKSRLLSDRFSAERPKGSFSTLEIQRTEQGDSAMYLCASSLVTGGELFFGEGSRLTVL.

The gene calls are TRBV15 and TRBJ2-7; TRBD2 agrees at 11 bases. With 1 base clipped from V and 0 bases from J, the junction kept 8 bases outside the gene matches. CDR3 length: 18 amino acids. Germline CDR1 reads LNHNV; CDR2 reads YYDKDF (reference sequence). The CDR3 is CATSRGKATSGSSYEQYF. The CDR3 coding sequence is TGTGCCACCAGCAGAGGCAAGGCTACTAGCGGGAGCTCCTACGAGCAGTACTTC.

This chain uses TRBV27 with TRBJ2-7; TRBD1 matches at 9 bases. V trimming: 6 bases; J trimming: 2 bases; junction bases outside the gene matches: 14. The germline CDR1 and CDR2 sequences are MNHEY and SMNVEV (reference sequence). The CDR3 consists of 17 residues. CDR3: CASRRGARTGDPYEQYF. The CDR3 DNA reads as TGTGCCAGCAGGAGAGGAGCGCGGACAGGGGACCCCTACGAGCAGTACTTC.

The V call is TRBV7-2, the J call TRBJ1-4; D not certain. Germline V gene data show CDR1 as SGHTA and CDR2 as FQGNSA. The V end was cut by 5 bases, the J end by 2 bases, with 9 bases between. This CDR3 has 14 amino acids. DNA of the CDR3: TGTGCCAGCAGCACCAGAGGGACTAATGAAAAACTGTTTTTT. It codes for CASSTRGTNEKLFF.

This chain uses TRBV19 with TRBJ2-3; unclear D gene. CDR1 and CDR2 (germline): LNHDA, SQIVND (reference sequence). Trimming removed 6 bases from V and 5 bases from J, with 6 bases in between. This CDR3 is 11 amino acids long. CDR3 in DNA: TGTGCCAGTAGCCCGGGAGATACGCAGTATTTT. It is translated as CASSPGDTQYF.

This chain links TRBV9 with TRBJ2-3; 7 nucleotides match TRBD2. Germline V gene lookup returns CDR1 SGDLS and CDR2 YYNGEE. V was clipped by 3 bases and J by 0 bases; unmatched bases: 10. The CDR3 loop spans 17 amino acids. The CDR3 reads CASSALGAGASTDTQYF. In nucleotides, the CDR3 is TGTGCCAGCAGCGCCCTTGGTGCGGGAGCTAGCACAGATACGCAGTATTTT.

In its sample, this clone was seen once. The chain couples TRBV19 to TRBJ2-7, with 7 nucleotides matching TRBD2. This CDR3 has 14 residues. CDR1 is LNHDA, CDR2 SQIVND, per germline (reference sequence). V trimming: 5 bases; J trimming: 5 bases; junction bases outside the gene matches: 9. The CDR3 region is CASSRAAGRDEQYF. CDR3 nucleotide sequence: TGTGCCAGTAGTCGAGCGGCAGGGAGGGACGAGCAGTACTTC.

On this clone: A read error may produce the germline difference seen at one junction end. J is TRBJ1-2 and V is TRBV13, with D uncertain. The CDR3 length is 12 residues. CDR1 PRHDT and CDR2 FYEKMQ come from the germline V gene (reference sequence). The DNA of the CDR3 is TGTGCCAGCAGCTTAATCGACTACGGCTACACCTTC. The encoded protein is CASSLIDYGYTF. Full variable domain (outside the CDR3, taken from reference TRBV13 and TRBJ1-2): AAGVIQSPRHLIKEKRETATLKCYPIPRHDTVYWYQQGPGQDPQFLISFYEKMQSDKGSIPDRFSAQQFSDYHSELNMSSLELGDSALYFCASSLIDYGYTFGSGTRLTVV.